Listed below are T cell receptor beta chains from one sample, sequenced in a study of blood T cell repertoires in COVID-19. Here immunoSEQ multiplex PCR was the method, and the copy in TCRdb shows in-frame clones only, minus some. The sample shows some 260,000 clones, approximately 91% of them seen only once. Material for sequencing was peripheral blood. These receptor sequences come from a woman in her thirties with acute or convalescent COVID-19. The CDR3 runs from the conserved cysteine through the conserved F or W. Each record gives: CDR3 DNA, CDR3 protein, clone size, J gene, D gene, V gene. A D gene is named only where the DNA matches it firmly. Clone size is not always given. Where it is, it says once, few, many or a class for expanded clones.

DNA: TGTGCCAGCAGCTCTCTGGAGGATGGCTACACCTTC
CDR3: CASSSLEDGYTF
size: .
J: TRBJ1-2
D: .
V: TRBV7-8

DNA: TGCAGCCCCGCGGGGGTCTCTAATCAGCCCCAGCATTTT
CDR3: CSPAGVSNQPQHF
size: .
J: TRBJ1-5
D: .
V: TRBV29-1

DNA: TGTGCCACCAGTGACCCAAGACAGGACATCACAGATACGCAGTATTTT
CDR3: CATSDPRQDITDTQYF
size: .
J: TRBJ2-3
D: .
V: TRBV24-1

DNA: TGTGCCAGCAGCTTAACCACTAGCGGCTCGAACACCGGGGAGCTGTTTTTT
CDR3: CASSLTTSGSNTGELFF
size: .
J: TRBJ2-2
D: TRBD2
V: TRBV7-8

DNA: TGTGCCAGCAGTGAAACACTAGGAGGGTTCGGTACGCAGTATTTT
CDR3: CASSETLGGFGTQYF
size: .
J: TRBJ2-3
D: .
V: TRBV6-1

DNA: TGTGCCAGCAGCTTGGTGGGGGCTGGAGGAAACACCATATATTTT
CDR3: CASSLVGAGGNTIYF
size: once
J: TRBJ1-3
D: .
V: TRBV5-4

DNA: TGTGCCAGCAGTGAATTAGGACAGGGTAATGAAAAACTGTTTTTT
CDR3: CASSELGQGNEKLFF
size: .
J: TRBJ1-4
D: TRBD1
V: TRBV25-1

DNA: TGCGCCAGCAGTGATCCCTTAGCGGGGGGCTCCTACAATGAGCAGTTCTTC
CDR3: CASSDPLAGGSYNEQFF
size: few
J: TRBJ2-1
D: TRBD2
V: TRBV10-1

DNA: TGCGCCAGCAGTCAATTTTCGCTAGCGGGACCACCAATATACGAGCAGTACTTC
CDR3: CASSQFSLAGPPIYEQYF
size: once
J: TRBJ2-7
D: TRBD2
V: TRBV23-1

DNA: TGTGCCAGCAGGGGGGACACGCAGTACTTC
CDR3: CASRGDTQYF
size: once
J: TRBJ2-7
D: .
V: TRBV2

DNA: TGTGCCAGCAGCCGATTTAGCGGGAGCTTCTCCTACGAGCAGTACTTC
CDR3: CASSRFSGSFSYEQYF
size: .
J: TRBJ2-7
D: TRBD2
V: TRBV11-3

DNA: TGTGCCAGCAGTGTGGGGAGCTCCTATAATTCACCCCTCCACTTT
CDR3: CASSVGSSYNSPLHF
size: .
J: TRBJ1-6
D: .
V: TRBV2

DNA: TGTGCCAGCAGCTTGAACAGGAACTATGGCTACACCTTC
CDR3: CASSLNRNYGYTF
size: .
J: TRBJ1-2
D: .
V: TRBV5-5

DNA: TGTGCCACAAACAGGGTAGGACGCGAGACCCAGTACTTC
CDR3: CATNRVGRETQYF
size: .
J: TRBJ2-5
D: .
V: TRBV5-6

DNA: TGCAGCGTTACTAGCGGGAGGGCACCGAGCTCCTACGAGCAGTACTTC
CDR3: CSVTSGRAPSSYEQYF
size: .
J: TRBJ2-7
D: TRBD2
V: TRBV29-1

DNA: TGTGCCAGCAGCCCGTGGCTGCGACAAGGCTACGAGCAGTACTTC
CDR3: CASSPWLRQGYEQYF
size: once
J: TRBJ2-7
D: .
V: TRBV7-9

DNA: TGTGCCAGCAGTGAATCTAGGGGCGACCATCAGCCCCAGCATTTT
CDR3: CASSESRGDHQPQHF
size: .
J: TRBJ1-5
D: .
V: TRBV25-1

DNA: TGCAGCGTAGAAATACTAGATTCCCTCTACAATGAGCAGTTCTTC
CDR3: CSVEILDSLYNEQFF
size: .
J: TRBJ2-1
D: .
V: TRBV29-1

DNA: TGTGCCAGCACCTCAACACCAGGGAGGGTTGAAAAACTGTTTTTT
CDR3: CASTSTPGRVEKLFF
size: .
J: TRBJ1-4
D: .
V: TRBV3-1/TRBV3-2

DNA: TGCGCCAGCAGCTTGGAAGGGACAGGGGTAAGGGGCTACACCTTC
CDR3: CASSLEGTGVRGYTF
size: .
J: TRBJ1-2
D: TRBD1
V: TRBV5-1

DNA: TGTGCCACCAGTGACGCTACAGGGGAAGTTACCGGGGAGCTGTTTTTT
CDR3: CATSDATGEVTGELFF
size: .
J: TRBJ2-2
D: TRBD1
V: TRBV24-1

DNA: TGTGCCAGTAGTCCCGACAGGGGTCATGGCTACACCTTC
CDR3: CASSPDRGHGYTF
size: .
J: TRBJ1-2
D: TRBD1
V: TRBV19

DNA: TGTGCCATCAGTGAGTCCGAGTATGAGCAGTTCTTC
CDR3: CAISESEYEQFF
size: .
J: TRBJ2-1
D: .
V: TRBV10-3

DNA: TGTGCCAGCAGGGAACCTCGGGGAAAAAGGATCTACGAGCAGTACTTC
CDR3: CASREPRGKRIYEQYF
size: once
J: TRBJ2-7
D: .
V: TRBV6-1

DNA: TGTGCCAGCAGTCACTCACTCCCGGGACAGGTTGAAAAACTGTTTTTT
CDR3: CASSHSLPGQVEKLFF
size: .
J: TRBJ1-4
D: TRBD1
V: TRBV6-6

DNA: TGTGCCAGCAGTTACTCGGCGGTCTCTGGAAACACCATATATTTT
CDR3: CASSYSAVSGNTIYF
size: .
J: TRBJ1-3
D: .
V: TRBV6-5

DNA: TGCGCCAGCAGCCACGGACAGAACACTGAAGCTTTCTTT
CDR3: CASSHGQNTEAFF
size: few
J: TRBJ1-1
D: .
V: TRBV5-1

DNA: TGTGCCAGCAGTTCTAGGGACAAGTACTACGAGCAGTACTTC
CDR3: CASSSRDKYYEQYF
size: .
J: TRBJ2-7
D: .
V: TRBV27

DNA: TGTGCCAGCAGCCTATCCGGGACAGGGGTCCACGAGCAGTACTTC
CDR3: CASSLSGTGVHEQYF
size: .
J: TRBJ2-7
D: TRBD1
V: TRBV14

DNA: TGTGCCAGTTCCCCGCAGACGAACACCGGGGAGCTGTTTTTT
CDR3: CASSPQTNTGELFF
size: .
J: TRBJ2-2
D: .
V: TRBV19

DNA: TGTGCCAGTAGTATTGACAGGGTTGGAACTGAAGCTTTCTTT
CDR3: CASSIDRVGTEAFF
size: .
J: TRBJ1-1
D: TRBD1
V: TRBV19

DNA: TGTGCCAGCAGCTTAGTTCAGATGAACACTGAAGCTTTCTTT
CDR3: CASSLVQMNTEAFF
size: .
J: TRBJ1-1
D: .
V: TRBV7-2

DNA: TGTGCCATTGGGACAGGGGGAACCTACGAGCAGTACTTC
CDR3: CAIGTGGTYEQYF
size: .
J: TRBJ2-7
D: TRBD1
V: TRBV10-3

DNA: TGTGCCAGCAGCTCCGGGGGACTAGCCAGGAACAATGAGCAGTTCTTC
CDR3: CASSSGGLARNNEQFF
size: .
J: TRBJ2-1
D: TRBD2
V: TRBV7-6

DNA: TGTGCCAGCAGCTTGGTGGGGACTCCCAATCAGCCCCAGCATTTT
CDR3: CASSLVGTPNQPQHF
size: .
J: TRBJ1-5
D: .
V: TRBV5-6

DNA: TGCGCCAGCAGCATCGCCGGGACAGGGGGCGGCTACACCTTC
CDR3: CASSIAGTGGGYTF
size: .
J: TRBJ1-2
D: TRBD1
V: TRBV5-1

DNA: TGTGCCAGCAGCCCCAGCCGGGGGGCCCCGACCCAGTACTTC
CDR3: CASSPSRGAPTQYF
size: .
J: TRBJ2-5
D: .
V: TRBV3-1/TRBV3-2

DNA: TGTGCCAGCAGTTTGGATAATCGTAAAGCGGGAGCCTCTGTTTGGGCCTACGAGCAGTACTTC
CDR3: CASSLDNRKAGASVWAYEQYF
size: .
J: TRBJ2-7
D: TRBD2
V: TRBV28

DNA: TGCGCCAGCAGGAGGATAGGACAGGGAAGAGGTCAGCCCCAGCATTTT
CDR3: CASRRIGQGRGQPQHF
size: few
J: TRBJ1-5
D: TRBD1
V: TRBV10-1

DNA: TGTGCCAGCCACAGGAACAAGGGTAATGAAAAACTGTTTTTT
CDR3: CASHRNKGNEKLFF
size: .
J: TRBJ1-4
D: .
V: TRBV21-1

DNA: TGTGCCTGGACGGGTGTGAGAAGCACAGATACGCAGTATTTT
CDR3: CAWTGVRSTDTQYF
size: .
J: TRBJ2-3
D: .
V: TRBV30

DNA: TGTGCCAGCAGCCAAGATCGGCAGGGGAGCAACGAGCAGTACTTC
CDR3: CASSQDRQGSNEQYF
size: .
J: TRBJ2-7
D: .
V: TRBV3-1/TRBV3-2

DNA: TGTGCCACCAGCAGAGGGTTGAGCTACTCCTACGAGCAGTACTTC
CDR3: CATSRGLSYSYEQYF
size: .
J: TRBJ2-7
D: .
V: TRBV15

DNA: TGTGCCAGCAGTTTTAACAGGGGGCTGAGCTACAATGAGCAGTTCTTC
CDR3: CASSFNRGLSYNEQFF
size: .
J: TRBJ2-1
D: TRBD1
V: TRBV5-4

DNA: TGTGCCAGCAGTAAGCTAGCTGTATGGGCGAATGAGCAGTTCTTC
CDR3: CASSKLAVWANEQFF
size: .
J: TRBJ2-1
D: .
V: TRBV6-2/TRBV6-3

DNA: TGTGCCAGCAGCCCCCCGGACAGGGGGTCCACTGAAGCTTTCTTT
CDR3: CASSPPDRGSTEAFF
size: .
J: TRBJ1-1
D: TRBD1
V: TRBV7-9

DNA: TGTGCCAGCTCACTCTCGGGGGTTGGTTCACCCCTCCACTTT
CDR3: CASSLSGVGSPLHF
size: .
J: TRBJ1-6
D: .
V: TRBV18

DNA: TGTGCCAGCACCGAGGGCAGTTGGGGGACCCAGTACTTC
CDR3: CASTEGSWGTQYF
size: .
J: TRBJ2-5
D: .
V: TRBV6-5

DNA: TGTGCCAGCAGTTGGGCGGGACTACCTTCCTACGAGCAGTACTTC
CDR3: CASSWAGLPSYEQYF
size: .
J: TRBJ2-7
D: TRBD2
V: TRBV27

DNA: TGTGCCAGCAGCTCCCGGGACAGGGGTGTAGCGGGAGTACCCCACGGCGGGGAGCTGTTTTTT
CDR3: CASSSRDRGVAGVPHGGELFF
size: .
J: TRBJ2-2
D: .
V: TRBV13

DNA: TGTGCCAGCAGTCTTCTGACTAGCGGGAGGACGAATGAGCAGTTCTTC
CDR3: CASSLLTSGRTNEQFF
size: .
J: TRBJ2-1
D: TRBD2
V: TRBV27

DNA: TGTGCCAGCAGCTTGGAGTGGCGGGACAGGGGATCCGAGCAGTACTTC
CDR3: CASSLEWRDRGSEQYF
size: .
J: TRBJ2-7
D: TRBD1
V: TRBV5-4

DNA: TGTGCCAGCAGTCGACAGGGCCCATTCACCGGGGAGCTGTTTTTT
CDR3: CASSRQGPFTGELFF
size: .
J: TRBJ2-2
D: TRBD1
V: TRBV6-5